This record covers a single TCR beta chain. The repertoire was sequenced with immunoSEQ multiplex PCR; TCRdb's copy has only in-frame clones and lacks some. The table includes 150,000 to 200,000 clones, 82% detected once. Germline assignment: CDR1 PRHDT and CDR2 FYEKMQ (reference sequence). The CDR3 is 15 residues long. V shed 1 base and J shed 1 base, with 8 bases lying between them. The data were obtained in a study of blood T cell repertoires in COVID-19. Study-wide context: COVID-19 samples from acute and convalescent phases originated in the United States, Italy and Spain.

The sequenced material came from peripheral blood. The chain has TRBV13 and TRBJ2-1, with a tentative D call TRBD1 (5 bases). The clonotype comes from a woman of 80 years or more with acute or convalescent COVID-19. CDR3 region: CASSLDRQSYNEQFF. CDR3 DNA sequence: TGTGCCAGCAGCTTAGACAGGCAGTCCTACAATGAGCAGTTCTTC.